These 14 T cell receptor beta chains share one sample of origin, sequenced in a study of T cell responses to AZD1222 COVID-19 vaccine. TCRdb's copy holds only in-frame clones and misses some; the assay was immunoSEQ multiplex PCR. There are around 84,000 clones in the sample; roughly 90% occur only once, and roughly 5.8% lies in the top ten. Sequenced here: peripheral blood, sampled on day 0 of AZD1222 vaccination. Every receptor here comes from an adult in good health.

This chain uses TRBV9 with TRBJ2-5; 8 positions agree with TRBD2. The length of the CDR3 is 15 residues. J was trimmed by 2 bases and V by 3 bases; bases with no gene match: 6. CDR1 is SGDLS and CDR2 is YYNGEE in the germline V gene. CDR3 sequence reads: CASSAAGGRQETQYF. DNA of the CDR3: TGTGCCAGCAGCGCCGCGGGAGGCCGACAAGAGACCCAGTACTTC.

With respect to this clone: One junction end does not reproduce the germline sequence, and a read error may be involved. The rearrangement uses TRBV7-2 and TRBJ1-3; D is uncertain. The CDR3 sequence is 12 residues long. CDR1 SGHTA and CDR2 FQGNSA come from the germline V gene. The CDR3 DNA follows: TGTGCCAGCAGCTTATCTGCAAACACCATATATTTT. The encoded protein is CASSLSANTIYF.

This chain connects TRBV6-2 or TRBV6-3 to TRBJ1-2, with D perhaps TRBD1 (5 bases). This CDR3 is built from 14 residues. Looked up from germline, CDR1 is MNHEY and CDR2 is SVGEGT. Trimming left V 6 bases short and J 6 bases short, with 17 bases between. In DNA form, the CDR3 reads TGTGCCAGCAGCGACCCGGGGACTCCGGATGGCTACACCTTC. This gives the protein CASSDPGTPDGYTF.

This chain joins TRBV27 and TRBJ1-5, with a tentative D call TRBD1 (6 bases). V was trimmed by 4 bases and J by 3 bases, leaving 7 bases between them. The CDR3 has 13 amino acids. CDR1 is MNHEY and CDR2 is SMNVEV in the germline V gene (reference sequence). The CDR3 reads CASSWTDNQPQHF. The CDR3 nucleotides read TGTGCCAGCAGTTGGACAGACAATCAGCCCCAGCATTTT.

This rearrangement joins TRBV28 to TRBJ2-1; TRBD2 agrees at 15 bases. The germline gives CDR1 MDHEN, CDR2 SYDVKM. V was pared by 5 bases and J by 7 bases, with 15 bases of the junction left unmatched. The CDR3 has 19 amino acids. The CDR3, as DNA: TGTGCCAGCAGTACCTGGACTAGCGGGAGGGAGTTTCTGAGGAATGAGCAGTTCTTC. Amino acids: CASSTWTSGREFLRNEQFF.

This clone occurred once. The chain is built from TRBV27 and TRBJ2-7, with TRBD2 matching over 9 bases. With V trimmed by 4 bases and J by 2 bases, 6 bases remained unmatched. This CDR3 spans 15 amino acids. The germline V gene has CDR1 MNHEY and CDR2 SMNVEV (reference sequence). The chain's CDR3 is CASSYGRGGTYEQYF. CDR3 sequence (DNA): TGTGCCAGCAGTTATGGGCGGGGGGGTACCTACGAGCAGTACTTC.

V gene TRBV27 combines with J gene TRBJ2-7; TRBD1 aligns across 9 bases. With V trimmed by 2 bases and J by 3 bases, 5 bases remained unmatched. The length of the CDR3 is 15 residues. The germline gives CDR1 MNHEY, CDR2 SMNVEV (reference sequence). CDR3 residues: CASSLRDRAGYEQYF. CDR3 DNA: TGTGCCAGCAGTTTACGGGACAGGGCAGGCTACGAGCAGTACTTC.

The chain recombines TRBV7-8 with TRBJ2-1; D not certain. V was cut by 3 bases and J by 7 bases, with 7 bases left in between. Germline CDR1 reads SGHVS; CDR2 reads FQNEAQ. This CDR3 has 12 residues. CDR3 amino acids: CASSFKGNEQFF. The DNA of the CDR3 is TGTGCCAGCAGCTTTAAGGGAAATGAGCAGTTCTTC.

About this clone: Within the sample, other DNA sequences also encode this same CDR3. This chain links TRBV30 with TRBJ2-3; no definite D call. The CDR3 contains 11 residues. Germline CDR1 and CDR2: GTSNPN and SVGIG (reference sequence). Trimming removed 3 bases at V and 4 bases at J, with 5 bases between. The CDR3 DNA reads TGTGCCTGGAGCCCCGCAGATACGCAGTATTTT. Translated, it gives CAWSPADTQYF.

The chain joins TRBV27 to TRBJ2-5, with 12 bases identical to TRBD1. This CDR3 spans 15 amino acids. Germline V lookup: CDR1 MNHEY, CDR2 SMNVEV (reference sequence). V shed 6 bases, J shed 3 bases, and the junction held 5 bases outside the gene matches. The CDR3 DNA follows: TGTGCCAGCAGGGGACAGGGGGCAGGGGAAGAGACCCAGTACTTC. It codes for CASRGQGAGEETQYF.

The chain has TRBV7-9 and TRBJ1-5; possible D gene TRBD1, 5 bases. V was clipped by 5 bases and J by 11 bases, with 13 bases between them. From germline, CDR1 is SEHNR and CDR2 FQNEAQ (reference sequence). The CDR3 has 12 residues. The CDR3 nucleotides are TGTGCCAGCAGCCAAGGGGTGAGGGCCCAGCATTTT. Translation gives CASSQGVRAQHF.

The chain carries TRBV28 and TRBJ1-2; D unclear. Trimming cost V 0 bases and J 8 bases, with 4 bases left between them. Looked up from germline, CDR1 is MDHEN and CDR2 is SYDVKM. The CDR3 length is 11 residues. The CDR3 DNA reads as TGTGCCAGCAGTTTATGGGAAGGCTACACCTTC. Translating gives CASSLWEGYTF.

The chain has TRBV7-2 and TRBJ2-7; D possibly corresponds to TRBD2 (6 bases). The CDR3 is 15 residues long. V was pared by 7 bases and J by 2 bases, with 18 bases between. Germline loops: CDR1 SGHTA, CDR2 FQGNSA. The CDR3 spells CASTRTFGGAYEQYF. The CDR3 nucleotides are TGTGCCAGCACCCGGACCTTCGGAGGGGCCTACGAGCAGTACTTC. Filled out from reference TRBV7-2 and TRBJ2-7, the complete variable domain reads GAGVSQSPSNKVTEKGKDVELRCDPISGHTALYWYRQSLGQGLEFLIYFQGNSAPDKSGLPSDRFSAERTGGSVSTLTIQRTQQEDSAVYLCASTRTFGGAYEQYFGPGTRLTVT.

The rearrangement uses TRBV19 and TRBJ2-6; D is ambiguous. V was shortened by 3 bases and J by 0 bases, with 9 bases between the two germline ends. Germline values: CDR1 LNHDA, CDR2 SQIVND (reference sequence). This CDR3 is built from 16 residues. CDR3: CASSIGDLSGANVLTF. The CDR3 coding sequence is TGTGCCAGTAGTATTGGTGACCTCTCTGGGGCCAACGTCCTGACTTTC.